The source of this T cell receptor beta chain is a study of T cells after posttransplantation cyclophosphamide. On this clone: Its target is unknown.

Some clones are missing from TCRdb's copy, which holds only in-frame ones; the method was immunoSEQ multiplex PCR. Of tens of thousands of clones in the sample, roughly 91% were seen once. The naive gate required viable CD3+CD4+ or CD3+CD8+ cells with CCR7+CD45RA+CD45RO-CD95-CD27+CD28+ phenotype. The related graft donor's blood sample was taken on the day of bone marrow donation. Points from the study as a whole: Later post-transplant blood repertoires were often dominated by donor CD8+ memory clones. Recipient CMV seropositivity and CMV reactivation strongly tracked TRB clonality.

The CDR3 is 16 amino acids. J lost 3 bases, V lost 1 base, and 7 bases had no gene match. In germline, CDR1 is LNHNV, CDR2 YYDKDF (reference sequence). The receptor's source is a man aged 25 to 45 in good health and a related stem cell transplant donor. V usage is TRBV15 and J usage is TRBJ2-3; TRBD1 matches at 7 bases. The sequenced material came from naive CD4+ T cells sorted from blood. Here the CDR3 reads CATSRGEGGATDTQYF. The CDR3 DNA reads as TGTGCCACCAGCAGAGGTGAAGGGGGCGCGACAGATACGCAGTATTTT.